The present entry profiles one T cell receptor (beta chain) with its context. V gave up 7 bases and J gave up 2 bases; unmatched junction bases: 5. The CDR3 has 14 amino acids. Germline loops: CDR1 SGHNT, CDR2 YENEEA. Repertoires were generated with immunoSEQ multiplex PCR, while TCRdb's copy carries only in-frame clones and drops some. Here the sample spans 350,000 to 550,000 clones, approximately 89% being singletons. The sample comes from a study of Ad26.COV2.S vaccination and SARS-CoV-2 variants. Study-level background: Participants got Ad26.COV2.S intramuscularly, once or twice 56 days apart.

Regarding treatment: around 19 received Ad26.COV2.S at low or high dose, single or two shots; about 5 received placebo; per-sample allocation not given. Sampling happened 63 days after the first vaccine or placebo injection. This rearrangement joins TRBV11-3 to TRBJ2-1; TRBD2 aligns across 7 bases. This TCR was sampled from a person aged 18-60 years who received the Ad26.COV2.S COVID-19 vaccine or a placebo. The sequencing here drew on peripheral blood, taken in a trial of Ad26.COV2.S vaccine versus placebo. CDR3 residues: CASTAGVPYNEQFF. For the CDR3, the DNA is TGTGCCAGCACCGCGGGAGTGCCCTACAATGAGCAGTTCTTC.